These T cell receptor beta chains were read from a single sample in a study of tumor-infiltrating lymphocytes in localized non-small cell lung cancer. The method was immunoSEQ multiplex PCR; TCRdb's version includes in-frame clones alone and lacks a portion of them. This table has around 13,000 clones, 70% to 90% appearing once. Sequenced material: uninvolved lung tissue not adjacent to the tumor. These receptors were collected from a human donor with non-small cell lung cancer. The CDR3 runs from the conserved cysteine through the conserved F or W. Fields, in order: D gene, J gene, clone size, V gene, CDR3 protein, CDR3 DNA. D genes are given only for firm matches. The size entry is marked missing in some rows and otherwise reads once, few, many or a size class.

D gene: TRBD1
J gene: TRBJ1-5
clone size: NA
V gene: TRBV18
CDR3 protein: CASSDRVQPQHF
CDR3 DNA: TGTGCCAGCTCCGACAGGGTTCAGCCCCAGCATTTT

D gene: NA
J gene: TRBJ2-7
clone size: NA
V gene: TRBV2
CDR3 protein: CASSGVLKVYEQYF
CDR3 DNA: TGTGCCAGCAGTGGGGTGTTAAAAGTCTACGAGCAGTACTTC

D gene: NA
J gene: TRBJ2-7
clone size: NA
V gene: TRBV15
CDR3 protein: CATSREFGYEQYF
CDR3 DNA: TGTGCCACCAGCAGAGAGTTTGGTTACGAGCAGTACTTC

D gene: NA
J gene: TRBJ1-2
clone size: NA
V gene: TRBV2
CDR3 protein: CASSESDFGYTF
CDR3 DNA: TGTGCCAGCAGTGAATCAGATTTTGGCTACACCTTC

D gene: NA
J gene: TRBJ1-2
clone size: few
V gene: TRBV5-4
CDR3 protein: CASSEGPGGYGYTF
CDR3 DNA: TGTGCCAGCAGCGAGGGACCGGGGGGCTATGGCTACACCTTC

D gene: TRBD2
J gene: TRBJ2-5
clone size: NA
V gene: TRBV5-5
CDR3 protein: CASSPTSGGETQYF
CDR3 DNA: TGTGCCAGCAGCCCGACTAGCGGGGGAGAGACCCAGTACTTC

D gene: NA
J gene: TRBJ2-1
clone size: few
V gene: TRBV30
CDR3 protein: CAWSVRYEQFF
CDR3 DNA: TGTGCCTGGAGTGTACGGTACGAGCAGTTCTTC

D gene: NA
J gene: TRBJ2-6
clone size: NA
V gene: TRBV29-1
CDR3 protein: CSVRDSGANVLTF
CDR3 DNA: TGCAGCGTTCGGGACTCTGGGGCCAACGTCCTGACTTTC

D gene: TRBD1
J gene: TRBJ1-2
clone size: NA
V gene: TRBV6-5
CDR3 protein: CASRPNTGGGGYTF
CDR3 DNA: TGTGCCAGCAGACCGAATACAGGGGGCGGGGGCTACACCTTC

D gene: TRBD1
J gene: TRBJ1-1
clone size: NA
V gene: TRBV6-5
CDR3 protein: CASSTGGNTEAFF
CDR3 DNA: TGTGCCAGCAGCACAGGGGGGAACACTGAAGCTTTCTTT

D gene: NA
J gene: TRBJ2-5
clone size: NA
V gene: TRBV5-4
CDR3 protein: CASSLVGREETQYF
CDR3 DNA: TGTGCCAGCAGCTTGGTAGGTCGGGAAGAGACCCAGTACTTC

D gene: TRBD1
J gene: TRBJ2-1
clone size: few
V gene: TRBV7-7
CDR3 protein: CASSAGQDEQFF
CDR3 DNA: TGTGCTAGCAGCGCGGGACAGGATGAGCAGTTCTTC

D gene: NA
J gene: TRBJ1-2
clone size: NA
V gene: TRBV27
CDR3 protein: CASSWKREANYGYTF
CDR3 DNA: TGTGCCAGCAGTTGGAAAAGGGAGGCAAACTATGGCTACACCTTC

D gene: TRBD2
J gene: TRBJ2-1
clone size: NA
V gene: TRBV10-1
CDR3 protein: CASSVGLAGGSVNEQFF
CDR3 DNA: TGCGCCAGCAGTGTGGGGCTAGCGGGAGGGTCCGTCAATGAGCAGTTCTTC

D gene: TRBD1
J gene: TRBJ2-7
clone size: NA
V gene: TRBV2
CDR3 protein: CASSDVQGLKQYF
CDR3 DNA: TGTGCCAGCAGTGATGTACAGGGGCTCAAGCAGTACTTC

D gene: NA
J gene: TRBJ1-2
clone size: few
V gene: TRBV30
CDR3 protein: CAWSPGTAVGYTF
CDR3 DNA: TGTGCCTGGAGTCCTGGGACCGCTGTTGGCTACACCTTC

D gene: TRBD2
J gene: TRBJ2-5
clone size: NA
V gene: TRBV11-2
CDR3 protein: CASSLEGLAGVETQYF
CDR3 DNA: TGTGCCAGCAGCTTAGAAGGACTAGCGGGAGTGGAGACCCAGTACTTC

D gene: TRBD1
J gene: TRBJ1-4
clone size: NA
V gene: TRBV2
CDR3 protein: CASSEDSAGTGNEKLFF
CDR3 DNA: TGTGCCAGCAGTGAAGACTCGGCCGGGACAGGGAACGAAAAACTGTTTTTT

D gene: NA
J gene: TRBJ1-2
clone size: once
V gene: TRBV5-1
CDR3 protein: CASSPAGDSYGYTF
CDR3 DNA: TGCGCCAGCAGCCCGGCGGGGGATTCCTATGGCTACACCTTC

D gene: NA
J gene: TRBJ2-2
clone size: few
V gene: TRBV9
CDR3 protein: CASSVAGGELFF
CDR3 DNA: TGTGCCAGCAGCGTAGCCGGGGGGGAGCTGTTTTTT

D gene: TRBD2
J gene: TRBJ2-7
clone size: few
V gene: TRBV5-6
CDR3 protein: CASSPSSGRGPYEQYF
CDR3 DNA: TGTGCCAGCAGCCCTTCGAGCGGGAGGGGTCCCTACGAGCAGTACTTC

D gene: TRBD1
J gene: TRBJ2-5
clone size: few
V gene: TRBV18
CDR3 protein: CASSPPENRGRQETQYF
CDR3 DNA: TGTGCCAGCTCACCACCTGAAAACAGGGGGAGACAAGAGACCCAGTACTTC

D gene: TRBD1
J gene: TRBJ1-2
clone size: few
V gene: TRBV7-8
CDR3 protein: CASSPGQGRGYGYTF
CDR3 DNA: TGTGCCAGCAGCCCCGGACAGGGAAGGGGGTATGGCTACACCTTC

D gene: NA
J gene: TRBJ2-3
clone size: NA
V gene: TRBV6-5
CDR3 protein: CASSSVTYTDTQYF
CDR3 DNA: TGTGCCAGCAGTTCGGTCACCTACACGGATACGCAGTATTTT

D gene: TRBD2
J gene: TRBJ2-3
clone size: NA
V gene: TRBV6-1
CDR3 protein: CASGTSNTDTQYF
CDR3 DNA: TGTGCCAGCGGGACTAGCAACACAGATACGCAGTATTTT

D gene: NA
J gene: TRBJ2-3
clone size: NA
V gene: TRBV18
CDR3 protein: CASSPHGGVTDTQYF
CDR3 DNA: TGTGCCAGCTCACCACACGGGGGCGTGACAGATACGCAGTATTTT

D gene: TRBD1
J gene: TRBJ2-7
clone size: NA
V gene: TRBV10-1
CDR3 protein: CASGKTGDYEQYF
CDR3 DNA: TGCGCCAGCGGAAAGACAGGGGACTACGAGCAGTACTTC

D gene: NA
J gene: TRBJ2-2
clone size: NA
V gene: TRBV30
CDR3 protein: CAWKRGVLQGELFF
CDR3 DNA: TGTGCCTGGAAACGTGGGGTGCTTCAGGGGGAGCTGTTTTTT

D gene: NA
J gene: TRBJ1-2
clone size: once
V gene: TRBV7-9
CDR3 protein: CASSLAQSGPGGYTF
CDR3 DNA: TGTGCCAGCAGCTTAGCGCAATCCGGGCCGGGTGGCTACACCTTC

D gene: TRBD2
J gene: TRBJ2-7
clone size: NA
V gene: TRBV6-5
CDR3 protein: CANIPGGASYEQYF
CDR3 DNA: TGTGCCAACATCCCGGGAGGCGCTTCCTACGAGCAGTACTTC

D gene: TRBD2
J gene: TRBJ2-7
clone size: NA
V gene: TRBV6-5
CDR3 protein: CASRLSGSSYEQYF
CDR3 DNA: TGTGCCAGCAGACTTAGCGGGAGCTCCTACGAGCAGTACTTC

D gene: TRBD2
J gene: TRBJ2-2
clone size: few
V gene: TRBV7-7
CDR3 protein: CASSTRAGDWTGELFF
CDR3 DNA: TGTGCTAGCAGCACTCGGGCGGGAGATTGGACCGGGGAGCTGTTTTTT

D gene: TRBD1
J gene: TRBJ1-6
clone size: NA
V gene: TRBV6-1
CDR3 protein: CASSDGAGGNSPLHF
CDR3 DNA: TGTGCCAGCAGTGATGGGGCAGGGGGTAATTCACCCCTCCACTTT

D gene: NA
J gene: TRBJ1-6
clone size: NA
V gene: TRBV5-4
CDR3 protein: CASSKGSYNSPLHF
CDR3 DNA: TGTGCCAGCAGCAAGGGGTCCTATAATTCACCCCTCCACTTT

D gene: TRBD2
J gene: TRBJ2-7
clone size: NA
V gene: TRBV11-2
CDR3 protein: CASSLGGGGAHEQYF
CDR3 DNA: TGTGCCAGCAGCTTAGGAGGCGGGGGGGCCCACGAGCAGTACTTC

D gene: TRBD1
J gene: TRBJ1-4
clone size: NA
V gene: TRBV6-5
CDR3 protein: CASSYSGQGGEKLFF
CDR3 DNA: TGTGCCAGCAGTTACTCAGGGCAGGGGGGAGAAAAACTGTTTTTT

D gene: NA
J gene: TRBJ2-4
clone size: NA
V gene: TRBV7-9
CDR3 protein: CASSLGPDIQYF
CDR3 DNA: TGTGCCAGCAGCTTAGGTCCAGACATTCAGTACTTC

D gene: TRBD2
J gene: TRBJ2-7
clone size: NA
V gene: TRBV30
CDR3 protein: CAWRLAGGTNEQYF
CDR3 DNA: TGTGCCTGGAGACTGGCGGGAGGAACCAACGAGCAGTACTTC

D gene: NA
J gene: TRBJ1-2
clone size: few
V gene: TRBV5-8
CDR3 protein: CASSFREYEAGYTF
CDR3 DNA: TGTGCCAGCAGCTTCAGGGAATACGAGGCTGGCTACACCTTC

D gene: NA
J gene: TRBJ1-1
clone size: NA
V gene: TRBV5-5
CDR3 protein: CASSRQMNTEAFF
CDR3 DNA: TGTGCCAGCAGCCGACAAATGAACACTGAAGCTTTCTTT

D gene: NA
J gene: TRBJ1-2
clone size: NA
V gene: TRBV7-9
CDR3 protein: CASSLEGRDGYTF
CDR3 DNA: TGTGCCAGCAGCTTAGAGGGAAGGGATGGCTACACCTTC

D gene: NA
J gene: TRBJ1-5
clone size: NA
V gene: TRBV4-1
CDR3 protein: CASSQENAVNQPQHF
CDR3 DNA: TGCGCCAGCAGCCAAGAAAACGCCGTTAATCAGCCCCAGCATTTT

D gene: NA
J gene: TRBJ2-1
clone size: NA
V gene: TRBV15
CDR3 protein: CATTPGTEQFF
CDR3 DNA: TGTGCCACCACACCCGGGACTGAGCAGTTCTTC

D gene: TRBD2
J gene: TRBJ2-1
clone size: NA
V gene: TRBV5-1
CDR3 protein: CASTYLSGGDEQFF
CDR3 DNA: TGCGCCAGCACCTACCTATCGGGGGGGGATGAGCAGTTCTTC

D gene: NA
J gene: TRBJ2-3
clone size: NA
V gene: TRBV7-3
CDR3 protein: CASSSGSTDTQYF
CDR3 DNA: TGTGCCAGCAGTTCGGGGAGCACAGATACGCAGTATTTT

D gene: TRBD2
J gene: TRBJ2-1
clone size: NA
V gene: TRBV7-9
CDR3 protein: CASRPAGGPNEQFF
CDR3 DNA: TGTGCCAGCAGGCCAGCGGGGGGGCCGAATGAGCAGTTCTTC

D gene: TRBD2
J gene: TRBJ2-2
clone size: few
V gene: TRBV28
CDR3 protein: CASSLVAGVTGELFF
CDR3 DNA: TGTGCCAGCAGTTTGGTAGCGGGGGTAACCGGGGAGCTGTTTTTT

D gene: NA
J gene: TRBJ1-4
clone size: NA
V gene: TRBV19
CDR3 protein: CASSPLQATNEKLFF
CDR3 DNA: TGTGCCAGTAGTCCCTTACAGGCAACTAATGAAAAACTGTTTTTT

D gene: NA
J gene: TRBJ1-2
clone size: NA
V gene: TRBV6-5
CDR3 protein: CASSYRGAGYTF
CDR3 DNA: TGTGCCAGCAGTTATCGTGGGGCTGGCTACACCTTC

D gene: NA
J gene: TRBJ2-2
clone size: NA
V gene: TRBV4-1
CDR3 protein: CASSLDGFYTGELFF
CDR3 DNA: TGCGCCAGCAGCCTCGACGGGTTTTACACCGGGGAGCTGTTTTTT

D gene: NA
J gene: TRBJ1-2
clone size: NA
V gene: TRBV7-2
CDR3 protein: CASSAKQGLGYTF
CDR3 DNA: TGTGCCAGCAGCGCCAAACAGGGACTTGGCTACACCTTC

D gene: NA
J gene: TRBJ2-2
clone size: NA
V gene: TRBV5-1
CDR3 protein: CASSRDSGAGELFF
CDR3 DNA: TGCGCCAGCAGCCGGGACTCAGGGGCCGGGGAGCTGTTTTTT

D gene: TRBD1
J gene: TRBJ2-5
clone size: NA
V gene: TRBV11-2
CDR3 protein: CASSNTGTGGQTQYF
CDR3 DNA: TGTGCCAGCAGCAACACCGGGACAGGGGGCCAGACCCAGTACTTC

D gene: NA
J gene: TRBJ1-2
clone size: NA
V gene: TRBV10-3
CDR3 protein: CAISENRANYGYTF
CDR3 DNA: TGTGCCATCAGTGAAAACAGGGCTAACTATGGCTACACCTTC

D gene: NA
J gene: TRBJ2-7
clone size: NA
V gene: TRBV6-1
CDR3 protein: CASSEGPDSSYEQYF
CDR3 DNA: TGTGCCAGCAGTGAAGGTCCCGACAGCTCCTACGAGCAGTACTTC